This T cell receptor beta chain was retrieved from a study of blood T cell repertoires in COVID-19. Overall study context: Sites across the United States, Italy and Spain contributed samples from acute and convalescent COVID-19. The cDNA or gDNA used as material had been derived from T cells, B-cell-depleted T cells, or PBMCs.

In the original analysis: Amplifying reference gene primers gave estimates of nucleated cell counts. Clones were sequenced by immunoSEQ multiplex PCR, and TCRdb holds only the in-frame ones, with some missing. V and J calls and clone size are given by that table; D and trimming were obtained from the DNA. The sample contains 350,000 to 550,000 clones, approximately 90% of which appear only once. With 3 bases clipped from V and 9 bases from J, the junction kept 6 bases outside the gene matches. The CDR3 totals 14 residues. The germline CDR1 and CDR2 sequences are KGHDR and SFDVKD. Sequencing used PBMCs or T cells enriched from blood (not recorded which). The chain links TRBV24-1 to TRBJ1-5; TRBD1 matches 8 bases. The TCR originated in a man aged 25-45 years who had recovered from COVID-19. The CDR3 here is CATSDGQGSRPQHF. The CDR3 coding sequence is TGTGCCACCAGTGATGGACAGGGTTCGCGGCCCCAGCATTTT.